Given below is one TCR beta chain in context. Its antigen is currently not known. One base away there is no much larger clone; base qualities are not given. Ends trimmed: V by 4 bases, J by 7 bases; bases unmatched to a gene: 7. Counted from cysteine to phenylalanine, this CDR3 has 15 amino acids. Only the CDR3 DNA is retained, 45 bases long and in frame from the first base. The germline V gene gives CDR1 as KGHDR and CDR2 as SFDVKD. The run used an Illumina NovaSeq 6000. cDNA libraries for TCRalpha and TCRbeta were prepared by 5'RACE using constant-segment primers, with sample barcodes and unique molecular identifiers added. Trizol reagent was used to extract RNA from every sample. The libraries were amplified in two PCR steps, and the second step added a second sample barcode and Illumina TruSeq adapters. The libraries were sequenced on an Illumina NovaSeq using 2 x 150 bp paired-end reads. Turning to the authors' computational methods: Reads were demultiplexed and collapsed into UMI-guided consensus sequences with migec v1.2.7. Using mixcr v2.1.11, UMI consensuses were aligned to TRA and TRB V and J templates and then assembled into clonotypes. Clonotypes were classified as expanded or contracted when called significant by both edgeR and NoisET, with noise models trained on biological replicates. edgeR calls used a false discovery rate-adjusted p below 0.01 and a log2 fold-change threshold of 1. PCA with hierarchical clustering of max-normalized trajectories of the 1000 most abundant clonotypes was used as exploratory dynamics analysis. Separately sequenced CD4+ and CD8+ repertoires were used to assign the CD4 or CD8 phenotype of responding clones. The public reads were reprocessed in TCRdb via fastp at Q25 and MiXCR, keeping in-frame beta chains. Every distinct CDR3 protein forms one entry, paired with its most common genes and DNA. TCRdb's processing, not the study's, gives the V and J calls here. This sample comprises 150,000 to 200,000 distinct CDR3 sequences, about a third of them detected only once. Of the sample, 9.5% to 15% falls within the top ten clones.

The data belong to a study of T-cell memory formation after mild COVID-19 (dated by TCRdb to the early 2020s). For the study in its entirety: TCR sequence clusters from the two donors were largely donor specific. In a couple of donors, T-cell clones that expanded and contracted after mild COVID-19 were tracked by sequencing TCRalpha and TCRbeta repertoires over time. The cohort was made up of two young adult volunteers, one female and one male, who were previously healthy.

Ficoll-Paque density gradient centrifugation was used to isolate PBMCs. What the study reported, not specific to this receptor: The second-wave clones that peaked on day 37 were not confirmed to be SARS-CoV-2 specific. The study included only a couple of mild cases, and larger cohorts that include severe cases with pre-infection samples were judged to be necessary. Some responding clones were detected in pre-infection memory, suggesting pre-existing cross-reactive memory T cells joined the SARS-CoV-2 response. Contracting CD4+ clones were found mainly in CM and EM memory subsets, while CD8+ clones were enriched in EMRA. Clones that contracted from day 15 to 85 showed balanced CD4/CD8 phenotypes, whereas a second wave of clones that expanded from day 15 to 37 leaned towards CD4+.

Sequenced sample: PBMCs or a T cell subset sorted from them (not recorded which). This chain joins TRBV24-1 to TRBJ2-1, with TRBD1 identical over 9 junction bases. The receptor was isolated from an adult woman who had mild COVID-19 (a few samples of this study predate the infection). The sample titles of this study are shuffled in the database, so cell type and time point are left out; the donor was told from shared clones. The nucleotide sequence reads TGTGCCACCAGTGACTTACAGGGGGCGGGTAATGAGCAGTTCTTC. This codes for CATSDLQGAGNEQFF.